The 17 T cell receptor beta chains listed next were all sequenced from one sample in a study of metastatic and nonmetastatic thyroid tumors (dated by TCRdb to about 2020). Libraries were built with PCR. Sequenced on an Illumina HiSeq 4000. TCRdb trimmed the raw reads at Q25, called clones with MiXCR and kept productive beta chains. The sample profile shows tens of thousands of clones; roughly 25% of them were found once. The ten largest clones add up to less than 9.5% of the sample. Before undergoing thyroid surgery, none of the patients had been given any kind of treatment. Sequenced: blood. The source is a female donor with papillary thyroid cancer or a benign thyroid nodule (not recorded which). Some clones in this sample may be carry-over from other donors' samples.

This clone has just a few counts. The J gene is TRBJ1-2, the V gene TRBV7-9; 9 nucleotides match TRBD1. The CDR3 is made up of 14 amino acids. Trimming took 1 base from V and 4 from J; bases not matched to a gene: 1. Germline V CDR1 and CDR2: SEHNR, FQNEAQ (reference sequence). CDR3 sequence reads: CASSLGTGVYGYTF. As DNA, the CDR3 is TGTGCCAGCAGCTTAGGGACAGGGGTCTATGGCTACACCTTC.

This clone was seen many times. J is TRBJ2-7 and V is TRBV20-1; D ambiguous. The CDR3 extends over 13 amino acids. Deletions cut 6 bases from V and 2 bases from J, with 14 bases between. Germline V gene lookup returns CDR1 DFQATT and CDR2 SNEGSKA (reference sequence). For the CDR3, the DNA is TGCAGTGCCCGAAAGGAAGGTACCTACGAGCAGTACTTC. It yields the protein CSARKEGTYEQYF.

This clone has more than one count but fewer than ten. The gene calls are TRBV19 and TRBJ2-7, with 9 bases matching TRBD2. Germline V lookup: CDR1 LNHDA, CDR2 SQIVND (reference sequence). The CDR3 has 15 amino acids. V was clipped by 6 bases and J by 2 bases; unmatched bases: 8. As DNA, the CDR3 is TGTGCCAGTAGGCTCCTAGCGGGGAGTACCTACGAGCAGTACTTC. This codes for CASRLLAGSTYEQYF.

This clone was counted at least ten times. The chain couples TRBV15 to TRBJ1-1; TRBD1 matches at 8 bases. The CDR3 sequence is 14 residues long. Germline V CDR1 and CDR2: LNHNV, YYDKDF (reference sequence). Germline trimming cut 5 bases from V and 3 bases from J; bases unmatched to any gene: 5. The CDR3 DNA reads as TGTGCCACCAGCCAAGGACAGGGCGACACTGAAGCTTTCTTT. It codes for CATSQGQGDTEAFF.

The chain employs TRBV25-1 and TRBJ1-2; D may be TRBD1 (6 bases). In germline, CDR1 is MGHDK, CDR2 SYGVNS. The CDR3 has 14 amino acids. Trimming left V 3 bases short and J 4 bases short, with 12 bases between. CDR3 sequence reads: CASSDAGGPYGYTF. The CDR3 DNA reads TGTGCCAGCAGTGACGCCGGGGGGCCCTATGGCTACACCTTC.

Many counts were recorded for this clone. This sequence joins TRBV25-1 and TRBJ2-1; D gene ambiguous. Germline CDR1 reads MGHDK; CDR2 reads SYGVNS. CDR3 length: 10 amino acids. Trimming took 2 bases from V and 11 from J, leaving 4 bases between them. The CDR3 here is CASSEGKQFF. Here the CDR3 DNA reads TGTGCCAGCAGTGAAGGGAAGCAGTTCTTC.

This clone occurred many times. This chain joins TRBV28 and TRBJ2-1; D ambiguous. V lost 7 bases, J lost 1 base, and 8 bases lay in between. This CDR3 region has 13 residues. CDR1 is MDHEN and CDR2 is SYDVKM in the germline V gene. The CDR3 protein is CASTTDSYNEQFF. The CDR3 DNA reads as TGTGCCAGCACAACGGATTCCTACAATGAGCAGTTCTTC.

This chain connects TRBV9 to TRBJ1-2; D is unresolved. The CDR3 spans 13 residues. From germline, CDR1 is SGDLS and CDR2 YYNGEE. V was trimmed by 0 bases and J by 4 bases, leaving 7 bases between them. The CDR3 DNA follows: TGTGCCAGCAGCGTAGATGGTACCTATGGCTACACCTTC. It codes for CASSVDGTYGYTF.

This clone was observed at least ten times. The CDR3 sequence is CASSSQVDRGYGYTF. The CDR3 DNA reads TGCGCCAGCAGCTCTCAAGTTGACAGGGGGTATGGCTACACCTTC. The chain has TRBV5-1 and TRBJ1-2; 9 bases fit TRBD1. Germline loops: CDR1 SGHRS, CDR2 YFSETQ. This CDR3 region has 15 residues. V lost 3 bases to trimming and J lost 5 bases; unmatched junction nucleotides: 8.

This clone was seen a handful of times. Since a much larger clone is just one base distant, this may be a read error. The chain joins TRBV28 to TRBJ1-6, with D possibly matching TRBD1 (5 bases). The CDR3 contains 16 residues. Germline CDR1 and CDR2: MDHEN and SYDVKM. V lost 2 bases and J lost 7, with 15 bases in between. The CDR3 nucleotides read TGTGCCAGCAGTTTAGATCAGGACACCCGGAATTCACCCCTCCACTTT. This sequence encodes CASSLDQDTRNSPLHF.

This clone was recorded many times. The genes are TRBV20-1 and TRBJ2-1; D is possibly TRBD2 (5 bases). Germline CDR1 DFQATT, CDR2 SNEGSKA (reference sequence). The CDR3 is made up of 14 amino acids. V dropped 1 base and J dropped 5 bases, with 12 bases sitting between them. The CDR3, as DNA: TGCAGTGCTAGAGGCCCGGGGATTGACAATGAGCAGTTCTTC. It codes for CSARGPGIDNEQFF.

The chain links TRBV12-5 to TRBJ2-1, with 10 bases lining up with TRBD2. J was trimmed by 9 bases and V by 7 bases; bases with no gene match: 12. This CDR3 spans 15 amino acids. Looked up from germline, CDR1 is LGHNT and CDR2 is FRNRAP. DNA for the CDR3: TGTGCTAGTGCCCTGCGGCTAGCGGGAGTTGGTGAGCAGTTCTTC. It is translated as CASALRLAGVGEQFF.

This clone was observed at least ten times. The chain uses TRBV7-9 and TRBJ2-7; tentative D call: TRBD2 (5 bases). CDR1 and CDR2 from the germline V gene are SEHNR and FQNEAQ (reference sequence). Trimming pared 3 bases from V and 0 bases from J, leaving 9 bases between. The length of the CDR3 is 14 residues. DNA for the CDR3: TGTGCCAGCAGCTTCAGCGGTAGCTCCTACGAGCAGTACTTC. This sequence encodes CASSFSGSSYEQYF.

The table lists this clone with many counts. The V call is TRBV7-8, the J call TRBJ2-7; 8 bases fit TRBD1. V trimming: 7 bases; J trimming: 2 bases; junction bases outside the gene matches: 13. The CDR3 has 16 residues. The germline CDR1 and CDR2 sequences are SGHVS and FQNEAQ. DNA of the CDR3: TGTGCCAGCACCCCGAGGACGGCAGGGGGCCCCTACGAGCAGTACTTC. Translation gives CASTPRTAGGPYEQYF.

This clone was counted ten times or more. The chain combines TRBV10-2 with TRBJ2-7; D is unresolved. CDR3 length equals 12 residues. Trimming removed 7 bases at V and 1 base at J, with 8 bases between. CDR1 is WSHSY and CDR2 is SAAADI in the germline V gene. CDR3 in DNA: TGCGCCAGCAAGCCCAAGTCCTACGAGCAGTACTTC. Residues: CASKPKSYEQYF.

This clone was seen repeatedly, ten times or more. This chain connects TRBV2 to TRBJ1-1; 7 positions match TRBD1. Germline V CDR1 and CDR2: SNHLY, FYNNEI. The ends lost 8 bases at V and 0 bases at J; junction bases unmatched: 6. This CDR3 is 14 amino acids long. The CDR3 spells CASLGDRMNTEAFF. In DNA, the CDR3 is TGTGCCAGCTTGGGGGACAGAATGAACACTGAAGCTTTCTTT.

In its sample, this clone was seen many times. The germline gene is not matched at one end of the junction; a read error may be the cause. The sample contains more than one DNA sequence encoding this CDR3. This chain links TRBV10-2 with TRBJ2-1; either TRBD1 or TRBD2 may fit D (6 bases each). The CDR3 has 14 residues. Germline loops: CDR1 WSHSY, CDR2 SAAADI. The CDR3 bases are TGCGCCAGCAGTGAACTAGCCGGGGGCAATGAGCAATTCTTC. Its protein product is CASSELAGGNEQFF.